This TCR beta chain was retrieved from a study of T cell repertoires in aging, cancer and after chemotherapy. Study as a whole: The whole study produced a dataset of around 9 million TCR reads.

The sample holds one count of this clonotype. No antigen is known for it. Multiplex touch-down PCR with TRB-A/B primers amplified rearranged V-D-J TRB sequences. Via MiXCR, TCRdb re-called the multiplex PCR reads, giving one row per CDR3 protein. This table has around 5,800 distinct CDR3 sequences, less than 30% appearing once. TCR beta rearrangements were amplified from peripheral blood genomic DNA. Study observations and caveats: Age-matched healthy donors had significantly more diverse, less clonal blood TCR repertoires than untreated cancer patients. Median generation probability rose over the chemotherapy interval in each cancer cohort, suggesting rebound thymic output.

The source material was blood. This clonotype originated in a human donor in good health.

The CDR3 here is CSARDGRTSGSEQYF. Written as DNA, the CDR3 is TGCAGTGCTAGAGATGGGAGGACTAGCGGGAGCGAGCAGTACTTC. The rearrangement links TRBV20-1 to TRBJ2-7, with 13 positions matching TRBD2. Germline trimming cut 0 bases from V and 6 bases from J; bases unmatched to any gene: 5. CDR3 length: 15 residues. Germline assignment: CDR1 DFQATT and CDR2 SNEGSKA (reference sequence).